This T cell receptor (beta chain) was identified during a study of HIV-infected patients and healthy controls. This CDR3 is 13 amino acids long. V dropped 3 bases and J dropped 6 bases, with 12 bases sitting between them. Germline V gene data show CDR1 as ENHRY and CDR2 as SYGVKD. Using its own MiXCR run on the 5' RACE reads, TCRdb lists one record per CDR3 protein. The data contain 55,000 to 70,000 distinct CDR3 sequences, about a fifth of them singletons. This clonotype was observed at least ten times. The chain joins TRBV10-3 to TRBJ2-7; D assignment may be TRBD1 or TRBD2 (5 bases each). Sequenced input: CD4+ T cells from blood. The clonotype comes from a human donor in good health. The CDR3 nucleotides are TGTGCCATCAGTGAATCTAGCCAGGGCGAGCAGTACTTC. Protein product: CAISESSQGEQYF.